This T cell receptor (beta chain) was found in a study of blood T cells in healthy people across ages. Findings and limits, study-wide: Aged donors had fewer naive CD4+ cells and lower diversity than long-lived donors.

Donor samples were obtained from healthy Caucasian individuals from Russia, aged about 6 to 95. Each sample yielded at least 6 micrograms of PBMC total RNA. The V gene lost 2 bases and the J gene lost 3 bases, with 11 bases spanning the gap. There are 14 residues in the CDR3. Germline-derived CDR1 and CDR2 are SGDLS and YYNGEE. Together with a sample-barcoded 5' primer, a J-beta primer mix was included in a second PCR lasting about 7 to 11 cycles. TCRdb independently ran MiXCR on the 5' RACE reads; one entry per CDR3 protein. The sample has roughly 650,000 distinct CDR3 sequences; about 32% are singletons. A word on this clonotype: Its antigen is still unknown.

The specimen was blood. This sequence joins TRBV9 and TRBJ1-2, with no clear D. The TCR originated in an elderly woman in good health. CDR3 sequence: CASSVSGDDYGYTF. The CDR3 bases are TGTGCCAGCAGCGTTTCTGGGGATGACTATGGCTACACCTTC.